The 17 T cell receptor beta chains given below trace back to one sample, sequenced in a study of OX40 agonist ivuxolimab in advanced cancers. Assay used: immunoSEQ multiplex PCR; TCRdb lists only in-frame clones, some missing. The data hold 100,000 or so clones, with 90% observed a single time. The sequenced sample was CD4+ or CD8+ T cells sorted from blood, obtained in a trial of the OX40 agonist ivuxolimab. The origin of the receptors is an adult with an advanced solid tumor such as melanoma, head and neck, liver or kidney cancer.

This clone was counted a single time. The CDR3 loop is CASSQVRSGNTIYF. The CDR3 bases are TGTGCCAGCAGCCAGGTTCGTTCTGGAAACACCATATATTTT. The genes are TRBV7-2 and TRBJ1-3; D is ambiguous. This CDR3 has 14 residues. Trimming removed 5 bases from V and 1 base from J, with 9 bases in between. From germline, CDR1 is SGHTA and CDR2 FQGNSA. The full variable domain, in which reference TRBV7-2 and TRBJ1-3 provide the parts outside the CDR3, is GAGVSQSPSNKVTEKGKDVELRCDPISGHTALYWYRQSLGQGLEFLIYFQGNSAPDKSGLPSDRFSAERTGGSVSTLTIQRTQQEDSAVYLCASSQVRSGNTIYFGEGSWLTVV.

The rearrangement joins TRBV5-1 to TRBJ2-1; 7 bases are a match to TRBD1. Per germline, CDR1 SGHRS and CDR2 YFSETQ. The CDR3 loop spans 14 amino acids. V lost 0 bases to trimming and J lost 9 bases; unmatched junction nucleotides: 6. The CDR3 nucleotides are TGCGCCAGCAGCTTGGTTAGGGGGCAGGGTGAGCAGTTCTTC. This encodes CASSLVRGQGEQFF.

This clone was counted a single time. The chain carries TRBV5-1 and TRBJ2-2, with TRBD1 matching 8 bases. The germline V gene encodes CDR1 SGHRS and CDR2 YFSETQ. Germline trimming cut 0 bases from V and 4 bases from J; bases unmatched to any gene: 2. The CDR3 is 15 residues long. The CDR3, as DNA: TGCGCCAGCAGCTTGGGACAGGGGATCACCGGGGAGCTGTTTTTT. As protein: CASSLGQGITGELFF. Supplemented by reference TRBV5-1 and TRBJ2-2, the full variable domain reads KAGVTQTPRYLIKTRGQQVTLSCSPISGHRSVSWYQQTPGQGLQFLFEYFSETQRNKGNFPGRFSGRQFSNSRSEMNVSTLELGDSALYLCASSLGQGITGELFFGEGSRLTVL.

In DNA, the CDR3 is TGTGCCAGCAGGTCGGCGGTGACAGGCGTCCACGAGCAGTACTTC. Protein product: CASRSAVTGVHEQYF. The chain uses TRBV6-5 and TRBJ2-7, with TRBD1 as a possible D gene (6 bases). CDR3 length: 15 amino acids. The germline V gene has CDR1 MNHEY and CDR2 SVGAGI. Trimming shortened V by 6 bases and J by 5 bases, and 20 bases separated the two germline ends.

This rearrangement joins TRBV5-3 to TRBJ2-2, with a tentative D call TRBD2 (6 bases). TRBV5-3 is classed as an ORF, of uncertain function. The CDR3 is 16 residues long. V dropped 1 base and J dropped 2 bases, with 12 bases sitting between them. The CDR3 DNA sequence: TGTGCCAGAAGCTTGATGGGACTCCGAAACACCGGGGAGCTGTTTTTT. Translation gives CARSLMGLRNTGELFF.

The chain combines TRBV7-6 with TRBJ2-5; the match to TRBD2 covers 7 bases. Germline lookup yields CDR1 SGHVS and CDR2 FNYEAQ. The V and J ends lost 1 base and 5 bases, in that order; junction bases with no gene match: 7. CDR3 size: 15 residues. The CDR3 reads CASSLVAGEAETQYF. CDR3 nucleotide sequence: TGTGCCAGCAGCTTAGTGGCGGGAGAGGCGGAGACCCAGTACTTC.

V and J are TRBV18 and TRBJ2-5; 10 bases line up with TRBD1. There are 16 residues in the CDR3. Germline V lookup: CDR1 KGHSH, CDR2 LQKENI. J was trimmed by 4 bases and V by 0 bases; bases with no gene match: 5. In DNA form, the CDR3 reads TGTGCCAGCTCACCACCGGGACAGGGGCAGGGAGAGACCCAGTACTTC. The encoded protein is CASSPPGQGQGETQYF.

This clone appeared once. The V and J genes are TRBV11-3 and TRBJ2-1, with D perhaps matching TRBD1 (5 bases). The CDR3 totals 13 residues. V lost 1 base to trimming and J lost 6 bases, with 7 bases between them. Germline-derived CDR1 and CDR2 are SGHNT and YENEEA. The CDR3 DNA reads as TGTGCCAGCAGCTTAGCAGGGCTCAATGAGCAGTTCTTC. Translation gives CASSLAGLNEQFF.

J is TRBJ1-5 and V is TRBV19; D is perhaps TRBD1 (5 bases). Germline assignment: CDR1 LNHDA and CDR2 SQIVND (reference sequence). This CDR3 region has 16 residues. Trimming took 6 bases from V and 0 from J, leaving 15 bases between them. The CDR3 loop reads CASRATGAYSNQPQHF. The CDR3 coding sequence is TGTGCCAGTAGGGCAACAGGAGCTTATAGCAATCAGCCCCAGCATTTT.

The chain recombines TRBV28 with TRBJ2-7, with D hard to call. Trimming removed 4 bases at V and 7 bases at J, with 8 bases between. Per the germline V gene, CDR1 is MDHEN and CDR2 is SYDVKM. The CDR3 has 11 residues. The CDR3 protein is CASSWDREQYF. CDR3 nucleotides: TGTGCCAGCAGTTGGGATAGAGAGCAGTACTTC.

The V and J genes are TRBV4-2 and TRBJ2-1; D unresolved. The CDR3 loop spans 15 amino acids. Germline V gene lookup returns CDR1 LGHNA and CDR2 YNFKEQ. The ends were cut back, 5 bases at V and 4 bases at J, with 15 bases in the middle. CDR3: CASSATSSIYNEQFF. DNA for the CDR3: TGTGCCAGCAGCGCGACGAGCTCTATTTACAATGAGCAGTTCTTC.

The rearrangement links TRBV9 to TRBJ2-5, with 9 bases that match TRBD2. This CDR3 spans 17 amino acids. Germline trimming cut 0 bases from V and 4 bases from J; bases unmatched to any gene: 10. Germline V gives CDR1 SGDLS, CDR2 YYNGEE. The CDR3, as DNA: TGTGCCAGCAGCGTAGGGCCCAGCGGGAGGTTTGCAGAGACCCAGTACTTC. As protein: CASSVGPSGRFAETQYF. The whole variable domain, remainder taken from reference TRBV9 and TRBJ2-5, is DSGVTQTPKHLITATGQRVTLRCSPRSGDLSVYWYQQSLDQGLQFLIQYYNGEERAKGNILERFSAQQFPDLHSELNLSSLELGDSALYFCASSVGPSGRFAETQYFGPGTRLLVL.

This clone has just a few counts. This chain links TRBV6-6 with TRBJ2-3, with TRBD2 matching 10 bases. The CDR3 is made up of 15 amino acids. Trimming removed 6 bases from V and 2 bases from J; junction bases left unmatched: 5. Per germline, CDR1 MNHNY and CDR2 SVGAGI (reference sequence). The CDR3 sequence: CASSPGLAHTDTQYF. CDR3 in DNA: TGTGCCAGCAGCCCGGGACTAGCGCACACAGATACGCAGTATTTT.

This clone has more than one count but fewer than ten. The chain uses TRBV6-1 and TRBJ2-5; D call uncertain. Germline loops: CDR1 MNHNS, CDR2 SASEGT. There are 11 residues in the CDR3. V lost 4 bases to trimming and J lost 6 bases, with 6 bases between them. Written as DNA, the CDR3 is TGTGCCAGCAGTGCCGGTAAGACCCAGTACTTC. Translated: CASSAGKTQYF.

J is TRBJ1-5 and V is TRBV11-2; D not certain. V gave up 2 bases and J gave up 4 bases, with 6 bases separating them. CDR3 length equals 13 residues. CDR1 is SGHAT, CDR2 FQNNGV, per germline. DNA for the CDR3: TGTGCCAGCAGCTTATCGTTGAATCAGCCCCAGCATTTT. Its protein product is CASSLSLNQPQHF.

This sequence joins TRBV7-2 and TRBJ2-1; 9 bases fit TRBD2. V lost 0 bases to trimming and J lost 5 bases; unmatched junction nucleotides: 8. The CDR3 is 17 amino acids. The germline V gene encodes CDR1 SGHTA and CDR2 FQGNSA. CDR3 in DNA: TGTGCCAGCAGCTTAGCGGCCGGGACTAGCCCCAACAATGAGCAGTTCTTC. Its protein is CASSLAAGTSPNNEQFF.

The chain joins TRBV5-1 to TRBJ2-7, with no clear D. The V end lost 0 bases, the J end lost 5 bases, and 15 bases lay between the germline ends. Per germline, CDR1 SGHRS and CDR2 YFSETQ. CDR3 size: 15 residues. The CDR3 reads CASSLEARSYHEQYF. In DNA, the CDR3 is TGCGCCAGCAGCTTGGAAGCTAGAAGCTACCACGAGCAGTACTTC.